The rows below give T cell receptor beta chains drawn from one sample of a study of T cells in Graves' hyperthyroidism and ophthalmopathy. From the multiplex PCR reads, TCRdb called clonotypes with MiXCR, one entry per CDR3 protein. The table records almost 600,000 distinct CDR3 sequences, approximately 15% of them present only once. The specimen was blood. The receptors come from a woman in her thirties with Graves' hyperthyroidism that later progressed to Graves' ophthalmopathy. Each CDR3 is given with its conserved first and last residue. D genes are given only for firm matches. Rows may omit the clone size; those that give it use once, few, many or a size class.

abundance	v_gene	d_gene	j_gene	CDR3nt	CDR3aa
-	TRBV27	TRBD2	TRBJ2-7	TGTGCCAGCAGTCTCGAGACTAGCGGCTACGAGCAGTACTTC	CASSLETSGYEQYF
many	TRBV3-1	-	TRBJ1-3	TGTGCCAGCAGCTTGACCCCCGGGATCTCCCCTTTCTCTGGAAACACCATATATTTT	CASSLTPGISPFSGNTIYF
-	TRBV6-1	TRBD1	TRBJ2-1	TGTGCCAGCAGACAGGCAGGGGGTGACAATGAGCAGTTCTTC	CASRQAGGDNEQFF
-	TRBV6-1	TRBD2	TRBJ2-1	TGTGCCAGCAGACTTAGCGGGAACTACAATGAGCAGTTCTTC	CASRLSGNYNEQFF
many	TRBV11-2	-	TRBJ2-2	TGTGCCAGCAGCTTTGAGGGAGGAATCACCGGGGAGCTGTTTTTT	CASSFEGGITGELFF
many	TRBV11-2	-	TRBJ2-1	TGTGCCAGCAGCTTCGACAGGGCGGGGAATGAGCAGTTCTTC	CASSFDRAGNEQFF
-	TRBV5-6	-	TRBJ1-4	TGTGCCAGCAGCCGTGACGGAAAACTGTTTTTT	CASSRDGKLFF
many	TRBV19	-	TRBJ2-5	TGTGCCAGCAGTATTGAGGGAGAGACCCAGTACTTC	CASSIEGETQYF
few	TRBV15	TRBD2	TRBJ2-1	TGTGCCACCGGCCATATAGCGGGAGGATTTAATGAGCAGTTCTTC	CATGHIAGGFNEQFF
many	TRBV5-1	TRBD1	TRBJ1-2	TGCGCCAGCAGGGAACAGGGGGGTCCCTATGGCTACACCTTC	CASREQGGPYGYTF
few	TRBV30	-	TRBJ1-4	TGTGCCTGGAGTGTACTTTGGGAGGGCGGCGAAAAACTGTTTTTT	CAWSVLWEGGEKLFF
few	TRBV4-3	TRBD1	TRBJ1-2	TGCGCCAGCAGCCAAGCGCCGGGACAGGGTTATGGCTACACCTTC	CASSQAPGQGYGYTF
few	TRBV6-4	-	TRBJ1-5	TGTGCCAGCAGTCAGGGGAACCGTCAGCCCCAGCATTTT	CASSQGNRQPQHF
many	TRBV29-1	TRBD1	TRBJ2-1	TGCAGCGCCGCCGGACAGGGGGACAATGAGCAGTTCTTC	CSAAGQGDNEQFF
many	TRBV12-3/TRBV12-4	-	TRBJ1-1	TGTGCCAGCAGTTTTTCGGGGAAAGCTTTCTTT	CASSFSGKAFF
many	TRBV24-1	TRBD2	TRBJ2-7	TGTGCCACCAGTGCCCATAGCGGGAGGGTCTCCGAGCAGTACTTC	CATSAHSGRVSEQYF
many	TRBV7-2	-	TRBJ2-1	TGTGCCAGCAGCTTAGACTACCGTGGGGGGAATGAGCAGTTCTTC	CASSLDYRGGNEQFF
-	TRBV2	TRBD2	TRBJ2-1	TGTGCCAGCAGCTCCTGGGGCGGGAGCTCCTACAATGAGCAGTTCTTC	CASSSWGGSSYNEQFF
many	TRBV6-1	-	TRBJ1-1	TGTGCCAGCAGTTACAAGGCAGCCATGAACACTGAAGCTTTCTTT	CASSYKAAMNTEAFF
many	TRBV15	-	TRBJ1-6	TGTGCCACCAGCAGTGAGAGGGGCGGGAATTCACCCCTCCACTTT	CATSSERGGNSPLHF
few	TRBV6-1	TRBD1	TRBJ1-1	TGTGCCAGCAGTCCTACAGGGGTTTGGGGGAACACTGAAGCTTTCTTT	CASSPTGVWGNTEAFF
many	TRBV30	-	TRBJ1-4	TGTGCCTGCCTAGGCAGAGAGAATGAAAAACTGTTTTTT	CACLGRENEKLFF
many	TRBV20-1	TRBD1	TRBJ1-6	TGCAGTGCGGTCGGGACAGGGACTTCAGATTCACCCCTCCACTTT	CSAVGTGTSDSPLHF
-	TRBV19	TRBD1	TRBJ2-5	TGTGCCAGTAGCAAAGGGGCCAGGGGGCTCGAGACCCAGTACTTC	CASSKGARGLETQYF
many	TRBV12-3/TRBV12-4	-	TRBJ2-1	TGTGCCAGCAGTTTCTACAGGAGCTCCTACAATGAGCAGTTCTTC	CASSFYRSSYNEQFF
many	TRBV30	TRBD1	TRBJ1-2	TGTGCCTGGAGTGCTGGACAGGGTCTGAGTGGCTACACCTTC	CAWSAGQGLSGYTF
-	TRBV5-1	TRBD1	TRBJ2-2	TGTGCCAGTAAACTCCAGGGGGTGAACACCGGGGAGCTGTTTTTT	CASKLQGVNTGELFF
many	TRBV28	-	TRBJ1-2	TGTGCCAGCAGTTTGGCCGACTATGGCTACACCTTC	CASSLADYGYTF
many	TRBV30	-	TRBJ2-1	TGTGCCTCCAGTCCCCTAGCGACTTACAATGAGCAGTTCTTC	CASSPLATYNEQFF
few	TRBV6-1	TRBD2	TRBJ2-7	TGTGCCAGCAGCCCGGGAGGGAGTAACGACGAGCAGTACTTC	CASSPGGSNDEQYF
few	TRBV7-3	-	TRBJ1-1	TGTGCCAGCAGCTCACAAAGGGACACTGAAGCTTTCTTT	CASSSQRDTEAFF
many	TRBV5-1	-	TRBJ2-2	TGCGCCAGCAGGTGGTTCGCGAACACCGGGGAGCTGTTTTTT	CASRWFANTGELFF
few	TRBV24-1	-	TRBJ2-2	TGTGCCACCAGTGAGGAGGTGAACGGGGAGCTGTTTTTT	CATSEEVNGELFF
many	TRBV7-9	TRBD2	TRBJ2-5	TGTGCCAGCAGTTTAGGACTAGCGGGAAAAGAGACCCAGTACTTC	CASSLGLAGKETQYF
many	TRBV30	-	TRBJ1-2	TGTGCCTGGAGTGTTACAGACAGATACTATGGCTACACCTTC	CAWSVTDRYYGYTF
-	TRBV20-1	-	TRBJ2-1	TGCAGTGCTCGACTCCCCTCGGCAGCCTCCTACAATGAGCAGTTCTTC	CSARLPSAASYNEQFF
-	TRBV4-1	-	TRBJ2-3	TGCGCCAGCAGCCAAGCCCCTAGCTTCACAGATACGCAGTATTTT	CASSQAPSFTDTQYF
few	TRBV28	TRBD2	TRBJ2-1	TGTGCCAGCAGTTTACAGCGGGAGTACTATGAGCAGTTCTTC	CASSLQREYYEQFF
few	TRBV5-1	-	TRBJ2-3	TGCGCCAGCAGCTGGGCAGGCTTAGATACGCAGTATTTT	CASSWAGLDTQYF
many	TRBV24-1	TRBD2	TRBJ2-2	TGTGCCACCGAGAAGACTAGCGGGACGAACACCGGGGAGCTGTTTTTT	CATEKTSGTNTGELFF
-	TRBV2	-	TRBJ2-7	TGTGCCAGCAGTGATGGAGACAGCGATCCCTACGAGCAGTACTTC	CASSDGDSDPYEQYF
many	TRBV2	-	TRBJ1-2	TGTGCCAGCAGTGAAGCGCGACGGCTATATGGCTACACCTTC	CASSEARRLYGYTF